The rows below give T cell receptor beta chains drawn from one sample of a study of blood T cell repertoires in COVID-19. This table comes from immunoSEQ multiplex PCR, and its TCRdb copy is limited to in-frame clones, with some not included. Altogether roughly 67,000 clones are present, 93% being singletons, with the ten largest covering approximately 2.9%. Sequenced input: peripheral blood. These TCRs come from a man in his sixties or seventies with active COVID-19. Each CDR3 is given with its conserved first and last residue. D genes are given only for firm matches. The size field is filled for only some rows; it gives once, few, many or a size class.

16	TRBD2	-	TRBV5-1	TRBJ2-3	CASSLDSGGPTDTQYF	TGCGCCAGCAGCTTGGATAGCGGGGGTCCCACAGATACGCAGTATTTT
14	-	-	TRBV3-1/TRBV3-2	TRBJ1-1	CASSQDLAGREAFF	TGTGCCAGCAGCCAAGATCTGGCAGGGCGAGAAGCTTTCTTT
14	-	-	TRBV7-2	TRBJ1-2	CASSLARTNYGYTF	TGTGCCAGCAGCTTAGCCAGGACTAACTATGGCTACACCTTC
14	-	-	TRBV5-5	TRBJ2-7	CASSPLRGPYEQYF	TGTGCCAGCAGCCCGTTGCGGGGGCCCTACGAGCAGTACTTC
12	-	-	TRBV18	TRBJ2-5	CASLANQETQYF	TGTGCCAGCTTGGCCAACCAAGAGACCCAGTACTTC
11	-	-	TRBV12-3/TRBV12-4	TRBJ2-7	CASGRWYEQYF	TGTGCCAGCGGGCGATGGTACGAGCAGTACTTC
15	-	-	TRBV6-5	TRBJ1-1	CASSTESRVNTEAFF	TGTGCCAGCAGTACAGAATCCAGGGTGAACACTGAAGCTTTCTTT
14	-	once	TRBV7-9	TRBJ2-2	CASSQARGTGELFF	TGTGCCAGCAGCCAGGCAAGGGGTACCGGGGAGCTGTTTTTT
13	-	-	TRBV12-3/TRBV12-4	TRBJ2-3	CASSSQNTDTQYF	TGTGCCAGCAGTTCCCAGAACACAGATACGCAGTATTTT
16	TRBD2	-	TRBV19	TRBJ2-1	CASSSRAGGRYNEQFF	TGTGCCAGTAGTAGTAGGGCGGGGGGCAGATACAATGAGCAGTTCTTC
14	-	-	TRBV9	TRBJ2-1	CASSVGAGVIEQFF	TGTGCCAGCAGCGTAGGGGCAGGGGTCATCGAGCAGTTCTTC
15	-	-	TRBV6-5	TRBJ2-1	CASSRTASSYNEQFF	TGTGCCAGCAGCCGGACAGCAAGCTCCTACAATGAGCAGTTCTTC
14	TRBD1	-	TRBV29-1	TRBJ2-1	CSATPGQAGNEQFF	TGCAGCGCTACCCCGGGACAGGCAGGAAATGAGCAGTTCTTC
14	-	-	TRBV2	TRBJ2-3	CASSESPMPGHQYF	TGTGCCAGCAGTGAGTCCCCTATGCCGGGACATCAGTATTTT